These 19 T cell receptor beta chains were sequenced from one sample in a study of cytomegalovirus exposure and HLA in healthy donors. Measured with immunoSEQ multiplex PCR; TCRdb has only the in-frame clones, and not every one. This table holds 350,000 or so clones, around 86% found once. Sequenced material: PBMCs. Receptor source: a woman aged 18-29 years in good health and CMV-seronegative.

Only a few counts were recorded for this clone. V is TRBV19 and J is TRBJ2-7; 9 nucleotides align to TRBD1. This CDR3 comprises 15 residues. From germline, CDR1 is LNHDA and CDR2 SQIVND (reference sequence). Trimming took 3 bases from V and 4 from J; bases not matched to a gene: 7. CDR3 protein: CASSIYWTGAYEQYF. The CDR3, as DNA: TGTGCCAGTAGTATTTATTGGACAGGGGCTTACGAGCAGTACTTC.

This clone was detected once. This chain uses TRBV7-8 with TRBJ2-7, with TRBD2 as a possible D gene (6 bases). V lost 1 base and J lost 1, with 14 bases in between. This CDR3 contains 16 residues. The germline V gene has CDR1 SGHVS and CDR2 FQNEAQ. The CDR3, as DNA: TGTGCCAGCAGCTTAGTCGGTCCCGGGACTTCCTACGAGCAGTACTTC. Its translation is CASSLVGPGTSYEQYF.

J is TRBJ1-4 and V is TRBV19; 8 bases align to TRBD1. Trimming removed 3 bases from V and 7 bases from J; junction bases left unmatched: 10. Germline V lookup: CDR1 LNHDA, CDR2 SQIVND (reference sequence). CDR3 length: 16 amino acids. The CDR3 loop reads CASSMGTYRGAEKLFF. The CDR3 DNA sequence: TGTGCCAGTAGTATGGGAACGTACAGGGGGGCTGAAAAACTGTTTTTT.

The chain has TRBV5-1 and TRBJ2-5, with D perhaps TRBD2 (5 bases). The CDR3 runs 13 residues. V was cut by 4 bases and J by 1 base, with 8 bases left in between. CDR1 SGHRS and CDR2 YFSETQ come from the germline V gene. The CDR3 sequence is CASSPGVQETQYF. In DNA form, the CDR3 reads TGCGCCAGCAGCCCCGGGGTCCAAGAGACCCAGTACTTC.

V is TRBV29-1 and J is TRBJ1-2; 9 positions match TRBD1. J gave up 1 base and V 4 bases, and 4 bases lay outside the gene matches. The CDR3 extends over 14 amino acids. Germline CDR1 SQVTM, CDR2 ANQGSEA. As DNA, the CDR3 is TGCAGCGTTGGGGGGACAGGGAGTAACTATGGCTACACCTTC. This encodes CSVGGTGSNYGYTF.

The chain is built from TRBV7-8 and TRBJ2-7; 14 nucleotides agree with TRBD2. Germline V gives CDR1 SGHVS, CDR2 FQNEAQ. Unmatched junction bases numbered 6, after V lost 2 bases and J lost 6 bases. The CDR3 covers 16 residues. The CDR3 DNA reads as TGTGCCAGCAGCTTACCCCCGGGACTAGCGGGAGCCGAGCAGTACTTC. The encoded protein is CASSLPPGLAGAEQYF.

The J gene is TRBJ2-7, the V gene TRBV7-3, with a tentative D call TRBD1 (6 bases). Germline CDR1 reads SGHTA; CDR2 reads FQGTGA. CDR3 size: 15 residues. Trimming left V 2 bases short and J 3 bases short, with 14 bases between. The CDR3 DNA follows: TGTGCCAGCAGCTTAGAGACAGGACCCCTCTACGAGCAGTACTTC. It translates to CASSLETGPLYEQYF.

This clone was detected only a few times. V gene TRBV5-1 combines with J gene TRBJ2-1, with 12 bases lining up with TRBD2. CDR3 length: 16 amino acids. Germline CDR1 is SGHRS and CDR2 is YFSETQ. V was pared by 0 bases and J by 9 bases, with 7 bases of the junction left unmatched. CDR3 amino acids: CASSLGQLAGGAEQFF. The CDR3 DNA reads as TGCGCCAGCAGCTTGGGTCAACTAGCGGGAGGCGCTGAGCAGTTCTTC.

This clone came up once. DNA for the CDR3: TGCGCCAGCAGCCAAGATTGGGTGAGGATTGAAGAAAAACTGTTTTTT. This translates into CASSQDWVRIEEKLFF. V usage is TRBV4-3 and J usage is TRBJ1-4; D remains ambiguous. CDR1 and CDR2 (germline): LGHNA, YSLEER. The CDR3 contains 16 residues. V lost 0 bases to trimming and J lost 8 bases, with 16 bases between them.

V and J are TRBV5-6 and TRBJ2-7; D is undetermined. Germline CDR1 SGHDT, CDR2 YYEEEE. V was cut by 1 base and J by 3 bases, with 2 bases left in between. This CDR3 spans 11 amino acids. In nucleotides, the CDR3 is TGTGCCAGCAGCTTGCACTACGAGCAGTACTTC. As protein: CASSLHYEQYF.

V usage is TRBV7-8 and J usage is TRBJ2-3; tentatively, D is TRBD2 (6 bases). V lost 2 bases, J lost 3 bases, and 15 bases lay in between. The CDR3 runs 16 residues. Looked up from germline, CDR1 is SGHVS and CDR2 is FQNEAQ. This CDR3 is CASSLWDSRGTDTQYF. The CDR3 nucleotides are TGTGCCAGCAGCTTATGGGACTCCCGGGGGACAGATACGCAGTATTTT.

This chain uses TRBV5-1 with TRBJ2-7; TRBD2 might be the D (5 bases). Trimming left V 4 bases short and J 1 base short, with 6 bases between. The CDR3 contains 12 residues. CDR1 is SGHRS, CDR2 YFSETQ, per germline. CDR3 nucleotide sequence: TGCGCCAGCAGCCCGGGATCCTACGAGCAGTACTTC. As protein: CASSPGSYEQYF.

This chain connects TRBV9 to TRBJ2-3; TRBD2 is a possible D gene (6 bases). The CDR3 loop spans 15 amino acids. The ends were cut back, 0 bases at V and 2 bases at J, with 10 bases in the middle. Germline-derived CDR1 and CDR2 are SGDLS and YYNGEE. The CDR3 DNA reads TGTGCCAGCAGCGTAGCTAGCGAGGTCACAGATACGCAGTATTTT. It specifies CASSVASEVTDTQYF.

The CDR3 spells CASSKDGRISYEQYF. The CDR3 region has the DNA TGTGCCAGCAGCAAAGATGGTAGAATCTCCTACGAGCAGTACTTC. This chain joins TRBV21-1 and TRBJ2-7; the table's D call of TRBD2 was not tested on the DNA. TRBV21-1 has pseudogene status. The CDR3 covers 15 residues.

J is TRBJ1-5 and V is TRBV19; maybe TRBD1 (6 bases). V was cut by 4 bases and J by 4 bases, with 17 bases left in between. CDR1 and CDR2 from the germline V gene are LNHDA and SQIVND (reference sequence). The CDR3 is 16 residues long. This CDR3 reads CASSTPGGAPNQPQHF. The CDR3 bases are TGTGCCAGTAGTACGCCCGGGGGGGCGCCAAATCAGCCCCAGCATTTT.

The chain is built from TRBV4-2 and TRBJ1-1, with D possibly TRBD1 on 5 matching bases. Germline V lookup: CDR1 LGHNA, CDR2 YNFKEQ. Trimming pared 4 bases from V and 1 base from J, leaving 16 bases between. The CDR3 is made up of 16 amino acids. In DNA form, the CDR3 reads TGTGCCAGCAGCCTAAAACTCGACAGCCAGAACACTGAAGCTTTCTTT. Translating it yields CASSLKLDSQNTEAFF.

J is TRBJ2-1 and V is TRBV2; maybe TRBD2 (6 bases). The germline V gene has CDR1 SNHLY and CDR2 FYNNEI. V was shortened by 8 bases and J by 13 bases, with 12 bases between the two germline ends. This CDR3 is built from 10 residues. The CDR3 region is CASLREKQFF. The CDR3 bases are TGTGCCAGCCTCCGGGAGAAACAGTTCTTC.

The chain employs TRBV29-1 and TRBJ1-1, with a tentative D call TRBD1 (6 bases). The ends were cut back, 7 bases at V and 0 bases at J, with 24 bases in the middle. There are 17 residues in the CDR3. Germline V CDR1 and CDR2: SQVTM, ANQGSEA. The CDR3 DNA reads TGCAGCGCCGATGGAACGGCAGGGGAAGAGATGAACACTGAAGCTTTCTTT. It specifies CSADGTAGEEMNTEAFF.

This rearrangement joins TRBV6-5 to TRBJ2-5; D unclear. The V end lost 8 bases, the J end lost 2 bases, and 12 bases lay between the germline ends. Per germline, CDR1 MNHEY and CDR2 SVGAGI. CDR3 size: 13 residues. CDR3 sequence (DNA): TGTGCCAGCTGCAGGCGATTGCAAGAGACCCAGTACTTC. This codes for CASCRRLQETQYF.